This T cell receptor (beta chain) was profiled in a study of PD-1 blockade in mismatch repair-deficient tumors. Germline loops: CDR1 MGHDK, CDR2 SYGVNS. V was clipped by 1 base and J by 2 bases; unmatched bases: 7. There are 16 residues in the CDR3. The table came from immunoSEQ multiplex PCR; TCRdb's copy has only in-frame clones and leaves some out. The sample records about 16,000 clones, approximately 88% being singletons. PCR or immunohistochemistry showed mismatch repair deficiency in every enrolled patient. A few pembrolizumab responders had their TCRs sequenced. Sequences were derived from PBMCs, sampled before pembrolizumab treatment. The clonotype was recovered from an adult with mismatch repair-deficient cancer. The chain carries TRBV25-1 and TRBJ2-7; 8 bases fit TRBD2. The CDR3 spells CASSESRQRGTYEQYF. The CDR3 DNA is TGTGCCAGCAGTGAATCTCGCCAGCGGGGGACCTACGAGCAGTACTTC.